This TCR beta chain was profiled in a study of control samples from healthy donors and cancer patients. With V trimmed by 7 bases and J by 5 bases, 10 bases remained unmatched. The CDR3 is 14 amino acids. Germline V gives CDR1 MNHNY, CDR2 SVGAGI (reference sequence). Only in-frame clones appear in the TCRdb table, and some are missing; sequencing was by immunoSEQ multiplex PCR. Here the sample spans around 170,000 clones, roughly 88% being singletons. The material sequenced was blood. The chain carries TRBV6-6 and TRBJ2-5; TRBD1 matches at 7 bases. This TCR came from a young woman in good health. The CDR3 coding sequence is TGTGCCAGCACATCATTGACAGGGCGCGAGACCCAGTACTTC. This codes for CASTSLTGRETQYF.